This section outlines one T cell receptor beta chain sequence together with its context. This entry is derived from a study of patients and donors after allogeneic stem cell transplantation. Trimming left V 2 bases short and J 4 bases short, with 9 bases between. Per the germline V gene, CDR1 is SGHKS and CDR2 is YYEKEE (reference sequence). The CDR3 is 13 residues long. In TCRdb, the RT-PCR reads were re-called with MiXCR into one record per CDR3 protein. The sample has about 410,000 distinct CDR3 sequences; about a sixth are singletons. The sequencing input was blood, either unsorted or a sorted T cell fraction (not recorded which). This receptor was identified in a human donor who was either an allogeneic HSCT recipient or a stem cell or donor lymphocyte infusion donor (not recorded which). It is not recorded whose cells these are; they may come from a transplant donor. This rearrangement joins TRBV5-5 to TRBJ1-2; D not resolved. The CDR3 DNA reads as TGTGCCAGCAGCTTCGAGGAGGGCTATGGCTACACCTTC. It encodes CASSFEEGYGYTF.